This T cell receptor (beta chain) was captured in a study of shared clonotypes between healthy human individuals. Here immunoSEQ multiplex PCR was the method, and the copy in TCRdb shows in-frame clones only, minus some. The table has under 600,000 clones, approximately 95% seen once. The germline gives CDR1 SGHRS, CDR2 YFSETQ. Trimming took 4 bases from V and 6 from J; bases not matched to a gene: 13. The CDR3 spans 15 residues. Specimen: naive CD4+ T cells sorted from blood. Indicated subset: CD45RA+ positively selected. The receptor comes from a woman younger than 45 in good health. The chain recombines TRBV5-1 with TRBJ2-7; the match to TRBD1 covers 7 bases. CDR3 in amino acids: CASSPIVDRAGEQYF. CDR3 sequence (DNA): TGCGCCAGCAGCCCCATCGTCGACAGGGCCGGCGAGCAGTACTTC.